This T cell receptor (beta chain) was captured in a study of monozygotic twins with cystic fibrosis. Study-wide points: Co-twins had the most similar V usage for 13 of 16 pairs, J for 8.

V was pared by 0 bases and J by 8 bases, with 10 bases between. This CDR3 has 12 amino acids. Per the germline V gene, CDR1 is GTSNPN and CDR2 is SVGIG (reference sequence). With respect to this clone: Its antigen is unidentified.

Using immunoSEQ multiplex PCR, the repertoire was profiled, and TCRdb retains in-frame clones only, with some absent. The sample lists roughly 20,000 clones, around 97% seen once, with approximately 1.8% in the top ten. Sample: blood. The genes are TRBV30 and TRBJ1-2; no reliable D call. This TCR derives from a woman in her thirties with cystic fibrosis. The CDR3 sequence: CAWSVRRGGYTF. As DNA, the CDR3 is TGTGCCTGGAGTGTACGGCGCGGGGGCTACACCTTC.